This T cell receptor (beta chain) comes out of a study of shared clonotypes between healthy human individuals. Points from the study as a whole: Researchers sampled blood only, noting tissue repertoires likely differ.

Note on this clone: Its antigen remains unidentified.

The ends lost 3 bases at V and 6 bases at J; junction bases unmatched: 6. Germline CDR1 ENHRY, CDR2 SYGVKD. The CDR3 consists of 14 residues. The protocol was immunoSEQ multiplex PCR, while the TCRdb copy is restricted to in-frame clones and leaves out a portion. This sample carries about 1 million clones, 78% of them seen once, and the ten largest clones take more than 0.5%. This TCR was sampled from a young man in good health. Some clones in this sample may be carry-over from other donors' samples. Material: memory CD4+ T cells from PBMCs. This sample's subset: CD45RA-negative fraction. V and J are TRBV10-3 and TRBJ1-1, with 8 bases fitting TRBD1. CDR3 residues: CAISDKDREAEAFF. For the CDR3, the DNA is TGTGCCATCAGTGACAAGGACAGGGAGGCTGAAGCTTTCTTT.